This TCR beta chain was retrieved from a study of cytomegalovirus exposure and HLA in healthy donors (TCRdb year 2017). A note on the overall study: An earlier analysis of 587 of the donors reported about 250 Gb of sequence data and some 120 million unique TCR beta sequences from roughly 200 million T cells. Typing coverage varied by locus: about 620-630 donors for A, B, C, DRB1 and DQB1; 522 for DQA1; more than 600 for DPA1; more than 450 for DPB1. In a later genetic analysis, genome-wide SNP genotypes for about 65% of the roughly 670 donors were used, and that subset was treated as a discovery cohort. On average, roughly 250,000 unique TCR beta nucleotide sequences were sequenced per donor among about 400 genotyped donors of the cohort, with approximately 18% of those sequences being non-productive. Roughly 300 gigabases of sequencing data and around 88 million unique TCR sequences made up an early release that covered several hundred HLA-typed donors. A later analysis re-examined previously published TCR beta repertoires from over 500 donors and added high-resolution HLA genotyping to investigate patterns of TCR occurrence. Of the roughly 400 genotyped donors, around 81% fell in the genetic ancestry cluster associated with self-reported Caucasian donors. The study profiled the T cell repertoires of hundreds of subjects by immunosequencing and related them to cytomegalovirus serostatus. All discovery cohort repertoires had been generated using a single sequencing platform. Donor age, sex, ethnicity and CMV serostatus were collected together with the repertoire data. The later analysis used no new phenotypic data to find candidate immune exposures, relying instead on TCR beta sequences and their occurrence across donors. The study aimed to test whether signatures of past pathogen exposure could be identified by cataloging public T cell receptors. HLA typing covered class I and class II loci at four-digit resolution. An earlier analysis of fewer than 750 of the donors used high-throughput TCR beta sequencing to judge whether each TCR beta V gene segment behaved as functional or pseudogenic. Besides the first cohort of hundreds of subjects, a separate validation cohort made up of 120 different subjects was used. To predict cytomegalovirus infection status, the study combined high-throughput TCR immunosequencing, statistical association of individual TCRs with disease status, and machine learning. Four or five DR-DQ haplotypes were treated as single units for association and clustering because of strong linkage in the cohort. The full study reports these points: In the study, 150 to 200 TCR beta chains were listed as associated with cytomegalovirus. In a later analysis, HLA-associated TCR beta chains showed more clonal expansion and lower generation probabilities than non-associated chains that were equally common. A cluster of highly shared sequence variants was judged likely to represent a technical artifact of the sequencing pipeline. According to a later genetic analysis, donors in an Asian-associated ancestry cluster had fewer N-insertions in productive TCRs than the approximately 670-donor mean. Sequencing depth was assumed to be roughly uniform across donors in the presence/absence analyses, though that assumption may not hold. Linkage disequilibrium might explain the correlated functional status among segregating V segments, but an unknown experimental factor could not be ruled out. A later analysis found that TCR association rates varied across HLA loci, with DRB1 alleles showing the most associated TCRs and HLA-C alleles the fewest. In a later analysis, most CMV-associated TCR beta chains were found to appear HLA-restricted, with HLA associations seemingly driven largely by CMV exposure. Because HLA typing was unavailable for some donors at each locus, only the typed subset was used in association tests. The authors suggested that the approach could potentially be generalized to other disease states and immunological phenotypes. Most TCR sequences were observed very rarely across donors, whereas some public TCRs were present in many individuals. Because counts were too low, 15 or so rarely observed V segments, including chromosome 9 orphons, were excluded from the earlier analysis of around 590 of the donors. For the cohort, immune exposure information was limited to CMV serostatus. A further reported finding was that TCR beta sequences accurately predicted the HLA-A and HLA-B alleles for most subjects in the first cohort. Some IMGT-functional V segments, including TRBV6-2 and TRBV6-3, could not be told apart with the 87-base-pair reads, so those segments were excluded. Strong co-occurrence of HLA alleles, especially DR and DQ, made assigning TCR associations to individual alleles difficult. In an earlier analysis of some 540 of the donors, most TCR beta V segments appeared in productive rearrangements about 87% or about 30% of the time, broadly matching IMGT annotations. The classifier was reported to diagnose cytomegalovirus status with high specificity and sensitivity in both the original and validation cohorts. Several of the top co-occurrence clusters appeared to be linked to parvovirus B19, influenza, CMV and Epstein-Barr virus, according to a later analysis. Specific HLA alleles were associated with more than 15,000 TCR beta sequences at a false discovery rate of 0.05 in a later analysis. In a later genetic analysis, a missense DCLRE1C variant was associated with V-gene and J-gene trimming of TCR beta chains, and the association was replicated in an independent cohort. In vitro tests confirmed that a few of the cytomegalovirus-associated TCR beta chains recognize cytomegalovirus antigens. The cohort was sequenced for TCR beta chains only, and without alpha or paired-chain data the features that could be detected were limited.

In regard to this clone: No cognate antigen has been identified for it. There are no base qualities to consult, and no much larger clone falls within one base.

The cohort consisted of hundreds of healthy bone marrow donors. All cohort members were sampled while nominally healthy, although unrecorded immune exposures were likely present. The donor tested CMV seronegative and was one of the 352 seronegative cohort members. A peripheral blood sample was provided by each donor, and peripheral blood mononuclear cells were used for TCR beta sequencing. Genomic DNA was extracted from the blood cell samples with the Qiagen DNeasy Blood Extraction Kit. CDR1 and CDR2 were assigned from the germline V gene as SGHDT and YYEEEE. The CDR3 has 16 amino acids, counting the end cysteine and phenylalanine. Solely the CDR3 DNA is kept, with 48 bases framed from the first base. Deletion took 0 bases off V and 1 base off J, with a span of 12 bases between the germline ends. To prepare the library, the immunoSEQ multiplex PCR assay was applied. The multiplex PCR relied on a mix of 60 forward primers for TCR Vbeta segments and 13 reverse primers for TCR Jbeta segments. Amplification of the CDR3 region of rearranged TCR beta genes was performed with a multiplex PCR assay on genomic DNA. On the Illumina HiSeq System, the amplified TCR beta libraries were sequenced as 87-base-pair reads. Regarding the original processing steps: Across the roughly 640 repertoires, a later analysis counted approximately 83 million unique TCR beta chains, some 11 million of which were shared by at least two donors. Raw reads were error-corrected and collapsed into unique sequences with a nearest-neighbor algorithm that merged closely related sequences to remove PCR and sequencing errors. To assign V, D and J gene segments, CDR3 sequences were aligned to IMGT reference sequences. For a sequence to be retained, a match of at least six nucleotides was required to both a V gene segment and a J gene segment. A rearrangement counted as productive if the CDR3 had no stop codons and remained in frame with V and J, and every other rearrangement counted as non-productive. Following IMGT convention, CDR3 was defined as the stretch from the second conserved V-encoded cysteine to the conserved J-encoded phenylalanine. The earlier analysis of 450 to 750 of the donors excluded any sequence lacking an unambiguous match to a single V gene segment. In an earlier analysis of a few hundred of the donors, a V segment was called functional when productive rearrangements were above 56.7%, and segregating when the standard deviation between donors exceeded 5%. To diagnose cytomegalovirus status from the catalog of TCR beta chain sequences, a statistical classification framework was built. A later analysis assigned V and J genes by comparing TCR nucleotide sequences with IMGT/GENE-DB human TR gene sequences. Using the TCRdist pipeline, a later analysis assigned CDR3 sequences along with most-parsimonious VDJ recombination scenarios. In a later analysis, each TCR beta chain was defined by its CDR3 amino acid sequence together with its V-gene family, and reads without a unique V-gene family were excluded. As a way to deal with suspected cross-contamination and a sequencing artifact, a later analysis dropped 450 to 600 nucleotide sequences that were highly shared and had low generation probability. A later analysis calculated a clonal expansion index for each public chain from normalized within-repertoire ranks of inferred template counts. In a later analysis, generation probabilities were computed using a VDJ recombination model fitted to out-of-frame rearrangements, and the results were checked against IGoR. In a later analysis, hypergeometric tests were used to score TCR-TCR, TCR-HLA and TCR-CMV co-occurrence, with a repertoire-size bias correction applied to TCR pairs. False discovery rates were estimated in a later analysis by permuting HLA or CMV assignments 20 times. In a later analysis, co-occurring TCRs were grouped with DBSCAN, and TCRdist sequence similarity was added when clustering was performed within HLA-allele-positive subsets. Co-occurrence clustering excluded repertoires with fewer than 30,000 or more than 120,000 public chains, plus five with anomalous nucleotide sharing. TCRdb carries this immuneACCESS record with in-frame sequences only. Its versions omit some clonotypes, under half of them owing to an unresolved V gene in the studies checked, with the rest unexplained. The V and J calls and clone size were taken over from that table, and D and trimming were inferred from the DNA. The sample profile shows 200,000 to 250,000 clones; almost 80% of them were found once. The ten top clones hold around 4% of the sample.

The sequence is built from TRBV5-6 and TRBJ2-3; the best D guess is TRBD1, with 6 bases matching. The sample consisted of PBMCs. The TCR was taken from a male donor in good health and CMV-seronegative. The CDR3 protein: CASSLEGHSGTDTQYF. In nucleotides, the sequence is TGTGCCAGCAGCTTGGAGGGACATTCCGGCACAGATACGCAGTATTTT. When the CDR3 is completed using the reference TRBV5-6 and TRBJ2-3 genes on either side, the full variable domain is DAGVTQSPTHLIKTRGQQVTLRCSPKSGHDTVSWYQQALGQGPQFIFQYYEEEERQRGNFPDRFSGHQFPNYSSELNVNALLLGDSALYLCASSLEGHSGTDTQYFGPGTRLTVL.